Sequencing of this T cell receptor beta chain was carried out in a study of Tregs in tolerant kidney transplant recipients. On the study more broadly: Sorting of CD4+CD25+CD127- cells followed approximately 3-day belatacept mixed lymphocyte reactions, sometimes with roughly 5-day graft donor restimulation.

A remark on this clone: What it binds is unknown.

Only in-frame clones appear in the TCRdb table, and some are missing; sequencing was by immunoSEQ multiplex PCR. The sample holds fewer than 40,000 clones, 65% to 85% seen once. Overall study findings and caveats: Findings come from small patient numbers and require larger validation. No direct test of biological reproducibility was done here.

The source is a human donor in good health. The sample comprised Tregs from blood cultured with allogeneic cells.

The CDR3: CASSLQGEGSPLHF. As DNA, the CDR3 is TGTGCCAGCAGTTTACAGGGAGAAGGCTCACCCCTCCACTTT. This chain uses TRBV11-3 with TRBJ1-6; a weak D match, TRBD1 (6 bases). Looked up from germline, CDR1 is SGHNT and CDR2 is YENEEA. CDR3 length equals 14 residues. V gave up 6 bases and J gave up 10 bases, with 16 bases separating them. The variable domain in full, with the rest retrieved from reference TRBV11-3 and TRBJ1-6, is EAGVVQSPRYKIIEKKQPVAFWCNPISGHNTLYWYLQNLGQGPELLIRYENEEAVDDSQLPKDRFSAERLKGVDSTLKIQPAELGDSAVYLCASSLQGEGSPLHFGNGTRLTVT.